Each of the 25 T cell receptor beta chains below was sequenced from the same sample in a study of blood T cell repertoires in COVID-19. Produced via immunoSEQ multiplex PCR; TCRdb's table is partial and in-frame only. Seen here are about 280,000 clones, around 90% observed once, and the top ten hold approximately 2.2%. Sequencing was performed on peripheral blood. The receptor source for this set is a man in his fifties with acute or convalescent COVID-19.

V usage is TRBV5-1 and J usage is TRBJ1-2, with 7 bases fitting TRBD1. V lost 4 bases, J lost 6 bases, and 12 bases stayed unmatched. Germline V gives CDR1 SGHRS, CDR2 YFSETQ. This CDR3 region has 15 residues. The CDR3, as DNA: TGCGCCAGCAGCCAGACAGGGCTGGGTCGGGATGGCTACACCTTC. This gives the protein CASSQTGLGRDGYTF.

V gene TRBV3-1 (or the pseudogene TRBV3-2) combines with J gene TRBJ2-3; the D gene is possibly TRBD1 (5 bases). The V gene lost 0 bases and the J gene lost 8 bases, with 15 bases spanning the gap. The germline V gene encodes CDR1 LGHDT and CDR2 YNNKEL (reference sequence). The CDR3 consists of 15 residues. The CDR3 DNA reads TGTGCCAGCAGCCAAGATTGGGCAGGGCTGGGTACGCAGTATTTT. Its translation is CASSQDWAGLGTQYF.

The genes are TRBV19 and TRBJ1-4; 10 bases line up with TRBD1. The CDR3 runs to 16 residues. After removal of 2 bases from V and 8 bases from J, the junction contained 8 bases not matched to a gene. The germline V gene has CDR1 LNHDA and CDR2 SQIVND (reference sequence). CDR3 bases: TGTGCCAGTAGTATATACCGACAGGGGGCCGGCGAAAAACTGTTTTTT. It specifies CASSIYRQGAGEKLFF.

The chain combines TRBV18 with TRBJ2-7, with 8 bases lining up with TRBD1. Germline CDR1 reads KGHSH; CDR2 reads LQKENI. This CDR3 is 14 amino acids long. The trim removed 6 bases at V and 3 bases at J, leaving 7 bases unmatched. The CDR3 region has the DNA TGTGCCAGCTCCCCCGTGGGACAGGACTACGAGCAGTACTTC. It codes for CASSPVGQDYEQYF.

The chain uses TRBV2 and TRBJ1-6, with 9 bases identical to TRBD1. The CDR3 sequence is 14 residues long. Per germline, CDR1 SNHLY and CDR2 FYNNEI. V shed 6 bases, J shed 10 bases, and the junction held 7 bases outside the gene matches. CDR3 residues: CASSGGQGRSPLHF. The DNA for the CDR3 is TGTGCCAGCAGCGGAGGACAGGGGAGATCACCCCTCCACTTT. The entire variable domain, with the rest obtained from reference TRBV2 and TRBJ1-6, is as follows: EPEVTQTPSHQVTQMGQEVILRCVPISNHLYFYWYRQILGQKVEFLVSFYNNEISEKSEIFDDQFSVERPDGSNFTLKIRSTKLEDSAMYFCASSGGQGRSPLHFGNGTRLTVT.

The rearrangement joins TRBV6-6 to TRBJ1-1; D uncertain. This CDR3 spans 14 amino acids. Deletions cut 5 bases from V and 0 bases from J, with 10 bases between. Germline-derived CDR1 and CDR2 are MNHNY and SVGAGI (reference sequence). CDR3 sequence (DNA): TGTGCCAGCAGTGGGCACTCATTGAACACTGAAGCTTTCTTT. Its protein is CASSGHSLNTEAFF.

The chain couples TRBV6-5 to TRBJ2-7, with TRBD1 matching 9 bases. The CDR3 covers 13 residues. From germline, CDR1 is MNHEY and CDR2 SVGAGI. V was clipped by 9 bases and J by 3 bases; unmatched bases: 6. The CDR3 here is CASPGQGDYEQYF. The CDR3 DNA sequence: TGTGCCAGTCCGGGACAGGGAGACTACGAGCAGTACTTC.

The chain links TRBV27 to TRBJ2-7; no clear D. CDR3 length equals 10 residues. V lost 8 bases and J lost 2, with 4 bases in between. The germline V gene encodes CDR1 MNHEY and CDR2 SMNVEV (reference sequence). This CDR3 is CASGTYEQYF. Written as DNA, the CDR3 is TGTGCCAGCGGCACCTACGAGCAGTACTTC.

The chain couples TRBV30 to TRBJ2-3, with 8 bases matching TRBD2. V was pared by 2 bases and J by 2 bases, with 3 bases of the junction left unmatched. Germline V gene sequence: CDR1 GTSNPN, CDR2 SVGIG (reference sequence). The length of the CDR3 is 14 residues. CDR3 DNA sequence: TGTGCCTGGAGTAGCGGGGGCTCCACAGATACGCAGTATTTT. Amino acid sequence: CAWSSGGSTDTQYF.

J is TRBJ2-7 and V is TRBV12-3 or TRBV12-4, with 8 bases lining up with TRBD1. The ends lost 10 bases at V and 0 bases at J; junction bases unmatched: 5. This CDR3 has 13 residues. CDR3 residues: CATGQGSSYEQYF. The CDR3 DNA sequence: TGTGCCACCGGACAGGGTAGCTCCTACGAGCAGTACTTC.

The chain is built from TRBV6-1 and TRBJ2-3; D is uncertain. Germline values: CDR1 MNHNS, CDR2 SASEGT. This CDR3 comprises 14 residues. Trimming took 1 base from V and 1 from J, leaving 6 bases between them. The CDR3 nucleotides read TGTGCCAGCAGTGAAGTGGTAGGCACAGATACGCAGTATTTT. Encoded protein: CASSEVVGTDTQYF.

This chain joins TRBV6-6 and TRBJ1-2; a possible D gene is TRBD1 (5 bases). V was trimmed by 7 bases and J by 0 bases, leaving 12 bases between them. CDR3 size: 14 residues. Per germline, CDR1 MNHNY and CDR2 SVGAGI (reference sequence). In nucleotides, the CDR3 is TGTGCCAGCACCATCGGGGGTTCTAACTATGGCTACACCTTC. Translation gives CASTIGGSNYGYTF.

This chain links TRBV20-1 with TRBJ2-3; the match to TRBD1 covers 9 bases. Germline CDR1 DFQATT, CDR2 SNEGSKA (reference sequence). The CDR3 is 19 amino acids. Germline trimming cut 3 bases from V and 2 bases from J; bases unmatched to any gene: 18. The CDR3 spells CSASGGGQGGIGSTDTQYF. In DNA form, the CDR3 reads TGCAGTGCTAGTGGAGGGGGACAGGGTGGGATTGGGTCCACAGATACGCAGTATTTT.

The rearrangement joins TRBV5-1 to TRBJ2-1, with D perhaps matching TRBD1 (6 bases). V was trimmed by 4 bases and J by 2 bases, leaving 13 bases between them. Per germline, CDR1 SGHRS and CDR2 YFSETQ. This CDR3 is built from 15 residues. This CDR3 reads CASSHRDTTYNEQFF. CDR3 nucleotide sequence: TGCGCCAGCAGCCATCGGGACACCACCTACAATGAGCAGTTCTTC. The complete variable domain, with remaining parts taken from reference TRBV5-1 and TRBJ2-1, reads KAGVTQTPRYLIKTRGQQVTLSCSPISGHRSVSWYQQTPGQGLQFLFEYFSETQRNKGNFPGRFSGRQFSNSRSEMNVSTLELGDSALYLCASSHRDTTYNEQFFGPGTRLTVL.

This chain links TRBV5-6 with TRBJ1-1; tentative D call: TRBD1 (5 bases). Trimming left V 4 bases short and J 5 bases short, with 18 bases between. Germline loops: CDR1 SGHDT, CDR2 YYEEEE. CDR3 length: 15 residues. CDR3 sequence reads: CASSPLWGGSTEAFF. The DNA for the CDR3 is TGTGCCAGCAGCCCCCTTTGGGGGGGTAGTACTGAAGCTTTCTTT.

The CDR3 is CASSQGQVNQPQHF. CDR3 sequence (DNA): TGTGCCAGCAGCCAGGGACAGGTCAATCAGCCCCAGCATTTT. The rearrangement joins TRBV7-8 to TRBJ1-5; TRBD1 aligns across 8 bases. This CDR3 has 14 residues. Per germline, CDR1 SGHVS and CDR2 FQNEAQ. Trimming at V came to 5 bases and at J to 3 bases, leaving 3 bases not matched to a gene.

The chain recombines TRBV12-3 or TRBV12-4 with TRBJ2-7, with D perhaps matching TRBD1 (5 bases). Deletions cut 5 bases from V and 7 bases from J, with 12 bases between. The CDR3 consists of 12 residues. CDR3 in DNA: TGTGCCAGCAGTCGACAGTTTTGGGAGCAGTACTTC. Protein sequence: CASSRQFWEQYF.

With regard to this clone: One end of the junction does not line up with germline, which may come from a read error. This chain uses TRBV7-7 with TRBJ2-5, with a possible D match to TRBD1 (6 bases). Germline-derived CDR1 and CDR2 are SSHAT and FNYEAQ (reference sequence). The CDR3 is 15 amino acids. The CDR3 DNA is TGTGCTAGCAGCTTACAACAGGGCCCTCAAGAGACCCAGTACTTC. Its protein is CASSLQQGPQETQYF.

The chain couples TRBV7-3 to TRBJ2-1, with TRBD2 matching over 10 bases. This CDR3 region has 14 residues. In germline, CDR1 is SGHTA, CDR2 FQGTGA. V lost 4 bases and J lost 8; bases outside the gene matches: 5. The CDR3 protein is CASSSPSGGYEQFF. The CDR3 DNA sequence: TGTGCCAGCAGCTCTCCTAGCGGGGGCTATGAGCAGTTCTTC.

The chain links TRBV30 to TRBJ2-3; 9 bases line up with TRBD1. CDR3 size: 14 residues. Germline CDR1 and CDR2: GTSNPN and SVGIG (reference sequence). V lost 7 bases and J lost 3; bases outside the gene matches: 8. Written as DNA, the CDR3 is TGTGCCTCCCGGACAGGGGTTGGGACAGATACGCAGTATTTT. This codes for CASRTGVGTDTQYF.

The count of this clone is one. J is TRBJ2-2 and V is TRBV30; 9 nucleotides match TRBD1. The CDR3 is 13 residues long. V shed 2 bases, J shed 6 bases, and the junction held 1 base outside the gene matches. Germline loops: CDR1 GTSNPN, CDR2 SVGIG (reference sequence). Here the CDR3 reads CAWSWDRAGELFF. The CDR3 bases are TGTGCCTGGAGTTGGGACAGGGCCGGGGAGCTGTTTTTT.

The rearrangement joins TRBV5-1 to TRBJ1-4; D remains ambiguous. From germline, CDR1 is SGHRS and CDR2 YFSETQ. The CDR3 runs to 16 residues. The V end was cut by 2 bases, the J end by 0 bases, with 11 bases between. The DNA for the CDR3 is TGCGCCAGCAGCTTTTCAGAAAGTGCAACTAATGAAAAACTGTTTTTT. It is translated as CASSFSESATNEKLFF. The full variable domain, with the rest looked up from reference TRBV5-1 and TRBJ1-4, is KAGVTQTPRYLIKTRGQQVTLSCSPISGHRSVSWYQQTPGQGLQFLFEYFSETQRNKGNFPGRFSGRQFSNSRSEMNVSTLELGDSALYLCASSFSESATNEKLFFGSGTQLSVL.

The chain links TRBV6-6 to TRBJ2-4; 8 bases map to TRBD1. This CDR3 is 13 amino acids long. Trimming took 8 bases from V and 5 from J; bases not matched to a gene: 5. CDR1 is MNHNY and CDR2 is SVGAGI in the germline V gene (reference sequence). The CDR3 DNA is TGTGCCAGCCTGGACAGGGACGAAAACATTCAGTACTTC. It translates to CASLDRDENIQYF.

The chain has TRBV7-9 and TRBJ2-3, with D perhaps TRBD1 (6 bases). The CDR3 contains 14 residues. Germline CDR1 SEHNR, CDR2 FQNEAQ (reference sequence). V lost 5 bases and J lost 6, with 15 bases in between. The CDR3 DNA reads TGTGCCAGCAGCCCCAGGGGCGACAGGGATACGCAGTATTTT. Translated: CASSPRGDRDTQYF.

DNA for the CDR3: TGTGCCAGCAGCCACCGGGACAGTCTGGAAAAACTGTTTTTT. Residues: CASSHRDSLEKLFF. The chain couples TRBV7-9 to TRBJ1-4; 7 positions match TRBD1. Germline trimming cut 5 bases from V and 8 bases from J; bases unmatched to any gene: 8. In germline, CDR1 is SEHNR, CDR2 FQNEAQ (reference sequence). This CDR3 contains 14 residues.